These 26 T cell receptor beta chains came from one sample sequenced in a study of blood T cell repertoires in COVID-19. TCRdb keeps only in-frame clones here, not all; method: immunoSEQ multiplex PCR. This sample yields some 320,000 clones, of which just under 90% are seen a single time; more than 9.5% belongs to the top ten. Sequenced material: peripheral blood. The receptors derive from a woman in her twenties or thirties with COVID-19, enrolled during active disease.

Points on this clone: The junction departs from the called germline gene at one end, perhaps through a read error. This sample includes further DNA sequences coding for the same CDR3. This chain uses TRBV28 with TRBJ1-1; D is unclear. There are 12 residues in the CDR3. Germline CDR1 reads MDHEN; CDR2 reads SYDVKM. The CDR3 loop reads CASSSVNTEAFF. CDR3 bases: TGTGCCAGCAGTTCGGTGAATACTGAAGCTTTCTTT.

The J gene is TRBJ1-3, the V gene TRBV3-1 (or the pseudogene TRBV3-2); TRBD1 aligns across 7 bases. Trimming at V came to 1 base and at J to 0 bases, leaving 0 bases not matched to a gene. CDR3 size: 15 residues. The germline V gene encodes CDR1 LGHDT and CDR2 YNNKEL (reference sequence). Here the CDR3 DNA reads TGTGCCAGCAGCCAAGCAGGGGGCTCTGGAAACACCATATATTTT. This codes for CASSQAGGSGNTIYF.

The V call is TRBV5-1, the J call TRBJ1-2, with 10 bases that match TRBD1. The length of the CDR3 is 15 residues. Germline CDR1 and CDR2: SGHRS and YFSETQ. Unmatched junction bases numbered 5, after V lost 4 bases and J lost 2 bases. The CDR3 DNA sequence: TGCGCCAGCAGCCTGGAGGACAGGGGGAACTATGGCTACACCTTC. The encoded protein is CASSLEDRGNYGYTF.

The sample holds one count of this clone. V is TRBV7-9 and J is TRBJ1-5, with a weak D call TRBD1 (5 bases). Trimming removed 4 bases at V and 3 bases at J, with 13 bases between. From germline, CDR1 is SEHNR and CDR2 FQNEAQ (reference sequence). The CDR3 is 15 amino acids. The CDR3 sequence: CASSSPGPDNQPQHF. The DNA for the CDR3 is TGTGCCAGCAGCTCCCCAGGGCCTGACAATCAGCCCCAGCATTTT.

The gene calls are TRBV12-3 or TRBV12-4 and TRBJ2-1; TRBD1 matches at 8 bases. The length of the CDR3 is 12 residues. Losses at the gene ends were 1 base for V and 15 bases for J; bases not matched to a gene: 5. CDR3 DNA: TGTGCCAGCAGTTTAGTATGGGGGACAGGGTTCTTC. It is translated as CASSLVWGTGFF.

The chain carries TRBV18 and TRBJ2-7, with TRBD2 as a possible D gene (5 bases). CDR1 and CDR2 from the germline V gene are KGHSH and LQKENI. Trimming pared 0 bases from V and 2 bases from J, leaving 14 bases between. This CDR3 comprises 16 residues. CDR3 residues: CASSPPNRTYTYEQYF. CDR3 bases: TGTGCCAGCTCACCACCCAATAGGACTTATACCTACGAGCAGTACTTC.

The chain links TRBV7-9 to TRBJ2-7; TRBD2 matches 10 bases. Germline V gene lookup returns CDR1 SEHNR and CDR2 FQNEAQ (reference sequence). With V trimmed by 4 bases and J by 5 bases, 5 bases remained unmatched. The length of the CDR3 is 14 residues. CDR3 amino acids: CASSSGLAKHEQYF. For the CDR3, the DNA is TGTGCCAGCAGCTCGGGACTAGCGAAACACGAGCAGTACTTC.

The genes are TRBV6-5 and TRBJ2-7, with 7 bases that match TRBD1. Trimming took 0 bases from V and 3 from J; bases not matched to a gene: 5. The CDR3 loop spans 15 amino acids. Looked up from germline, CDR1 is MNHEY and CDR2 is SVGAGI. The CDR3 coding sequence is TGTGCCAGCAGTTACTCACGGGACAGTCACTACGAGCAGTACTTC. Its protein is CASSYSRDSHYEQYF.

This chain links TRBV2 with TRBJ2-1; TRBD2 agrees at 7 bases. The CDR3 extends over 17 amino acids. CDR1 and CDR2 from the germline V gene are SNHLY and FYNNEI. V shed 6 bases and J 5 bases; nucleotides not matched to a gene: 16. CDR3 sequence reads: CASRHGSSGAYNNEQFF. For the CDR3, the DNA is TGTGCCAGCAGACACGGTTCCAGCGGGGCCTATAACAATGAGCAGTTCTTC. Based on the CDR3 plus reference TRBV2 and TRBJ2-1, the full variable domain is EPEVTQTPSHQVTQMGQEVILRCVPISNHLYFYWYRQILGQKVEFLVSFYNNEISEKSEIFDDQFSVERPDGSNFTLKIRSTKLEDSAMYFCASRHGSSGAYNNEQFFGPGTRLTVL.

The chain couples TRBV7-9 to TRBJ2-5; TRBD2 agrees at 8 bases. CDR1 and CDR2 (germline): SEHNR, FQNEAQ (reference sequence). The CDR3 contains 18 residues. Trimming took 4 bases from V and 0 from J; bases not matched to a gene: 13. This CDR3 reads CASSSTRLLAVYQETQYF. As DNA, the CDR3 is TGTGCCAGCAGCTCCACCCGATTACTAGCGGTTTACCAAGAGACCCAGTACTTC.

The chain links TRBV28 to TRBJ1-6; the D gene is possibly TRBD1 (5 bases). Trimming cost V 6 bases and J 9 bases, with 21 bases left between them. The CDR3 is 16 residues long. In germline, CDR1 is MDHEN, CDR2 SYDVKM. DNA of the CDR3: TGTGCCAGCAGCAAAAGCCCAGGGCGACCTGGTTCACCCCTCCACTTT. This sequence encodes CASSKSPGRPGSPLHF.

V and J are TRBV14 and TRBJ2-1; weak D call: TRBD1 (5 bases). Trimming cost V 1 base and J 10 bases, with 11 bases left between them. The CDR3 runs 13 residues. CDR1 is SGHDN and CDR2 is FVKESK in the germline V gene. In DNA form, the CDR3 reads TGTGCCAGCAGCCAAGGAAGGGGTGGAGAGCAGTTCTTC. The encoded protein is CASSQGRGGEQFF.

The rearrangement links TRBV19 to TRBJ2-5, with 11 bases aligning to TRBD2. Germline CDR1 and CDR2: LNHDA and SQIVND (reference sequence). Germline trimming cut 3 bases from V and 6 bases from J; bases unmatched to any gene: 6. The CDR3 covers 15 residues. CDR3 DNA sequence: TGTGCCAGTAGTATTATAGCGGGGGGGCCCCAGACCCAGTACTTC. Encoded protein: CASSIIAGGPQTQYF.

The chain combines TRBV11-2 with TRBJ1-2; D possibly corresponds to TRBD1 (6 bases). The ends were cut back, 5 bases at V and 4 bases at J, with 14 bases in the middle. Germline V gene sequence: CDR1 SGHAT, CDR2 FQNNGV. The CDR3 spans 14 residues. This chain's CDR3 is CASSPGGPSYGYTF. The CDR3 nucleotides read TGTGCCAGCAGCCCCGGGGGGCCCTCCTATGGCTACACCTTC.

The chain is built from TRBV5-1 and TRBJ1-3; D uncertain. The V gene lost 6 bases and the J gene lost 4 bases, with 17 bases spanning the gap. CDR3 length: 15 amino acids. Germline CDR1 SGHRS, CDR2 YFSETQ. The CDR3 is CASTLIAGGGNTIYF. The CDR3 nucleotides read TGCGCCAGCACCCTAATAGCGGGCGGAGGAAACACCATATATTTT.

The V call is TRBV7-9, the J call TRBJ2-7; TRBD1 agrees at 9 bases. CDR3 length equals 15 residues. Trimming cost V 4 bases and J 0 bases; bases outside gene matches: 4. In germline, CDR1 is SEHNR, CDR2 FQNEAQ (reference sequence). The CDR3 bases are TGTGCCAGCAGCTCCCCGGACAGGGGCTCCTACGAGCAGTACTTC. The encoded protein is CASSSPDRGSYEQYF.

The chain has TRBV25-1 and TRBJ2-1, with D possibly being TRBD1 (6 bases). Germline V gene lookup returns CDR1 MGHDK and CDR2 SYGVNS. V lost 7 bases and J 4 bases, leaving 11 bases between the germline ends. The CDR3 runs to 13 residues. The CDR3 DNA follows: TGTGCCAGCAAAGGGACAACGTACAATGAGCAGTTCTTC. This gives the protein CASKGTTYNEQFF.

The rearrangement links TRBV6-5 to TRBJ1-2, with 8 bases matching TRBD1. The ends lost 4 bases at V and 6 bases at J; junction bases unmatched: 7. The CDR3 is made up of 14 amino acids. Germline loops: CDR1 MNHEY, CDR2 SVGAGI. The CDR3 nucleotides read TGTGCCAGCAGTTGGACCGGGACAGGAGATGGCTACACCTTC. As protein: CASSWTGTGDGYTF.

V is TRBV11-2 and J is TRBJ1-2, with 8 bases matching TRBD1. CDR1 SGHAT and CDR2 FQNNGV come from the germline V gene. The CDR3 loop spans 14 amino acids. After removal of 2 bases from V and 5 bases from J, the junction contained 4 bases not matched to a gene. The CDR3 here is CASSLTGGSYGYTF. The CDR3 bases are TGTGCCAGCAGCTTAACAGGGGGGTCGTATGGCTACACCTTC.

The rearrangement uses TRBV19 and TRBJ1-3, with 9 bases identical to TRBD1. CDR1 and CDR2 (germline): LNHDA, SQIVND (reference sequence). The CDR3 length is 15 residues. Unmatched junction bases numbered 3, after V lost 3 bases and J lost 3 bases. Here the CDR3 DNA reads TGTGCCAGTAGTATCACAGGGGGCAGTGGAAACACCATATATTTT. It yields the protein CASSITGGSGNTIYF.

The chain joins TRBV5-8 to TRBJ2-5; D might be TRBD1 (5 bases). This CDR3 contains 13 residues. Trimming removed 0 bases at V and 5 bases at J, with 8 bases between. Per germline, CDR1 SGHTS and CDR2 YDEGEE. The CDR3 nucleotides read TGTGCCAGCAGCTTGGCCCCAGGGGAGACCCAGTACTTC. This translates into CASSLAPGETQYF.

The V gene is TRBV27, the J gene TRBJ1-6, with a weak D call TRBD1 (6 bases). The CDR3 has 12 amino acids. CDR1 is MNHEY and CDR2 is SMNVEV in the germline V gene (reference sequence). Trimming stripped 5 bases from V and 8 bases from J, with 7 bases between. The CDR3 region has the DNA TGTGCCAGCAGTCACAGGGATTCACCCCTCCACTTT. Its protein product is CASSHRDSPLHF.

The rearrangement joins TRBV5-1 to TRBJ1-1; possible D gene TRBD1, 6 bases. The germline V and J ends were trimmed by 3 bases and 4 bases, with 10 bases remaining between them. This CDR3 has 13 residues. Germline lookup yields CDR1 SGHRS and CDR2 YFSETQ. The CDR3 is CASSSGQSTEAFF. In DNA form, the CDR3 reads TGCGCCAGCAGCTCCGGACAGAGCACTGAAGCTTTCTTT. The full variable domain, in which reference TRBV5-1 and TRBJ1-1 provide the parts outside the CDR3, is KAGVTQTPRYLIKTRGQQVTLSCSPISGHRSVSWYQQTPGQGLQFLFEYFSETQRNKGNFPGRFSGRQFSNSRSEMNVSTLELGDSALYLCASSSGQSTEAFFGQGTRLTVV.

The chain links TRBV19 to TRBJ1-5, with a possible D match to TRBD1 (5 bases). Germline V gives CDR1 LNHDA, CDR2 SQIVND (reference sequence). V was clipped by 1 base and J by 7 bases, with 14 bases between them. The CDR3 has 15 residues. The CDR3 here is CASSIGGGARQPQHF. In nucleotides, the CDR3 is TGTGCCAGTAGTATAGGGGGAGGGGCTAGGCAGCCCCAGCATTTT.

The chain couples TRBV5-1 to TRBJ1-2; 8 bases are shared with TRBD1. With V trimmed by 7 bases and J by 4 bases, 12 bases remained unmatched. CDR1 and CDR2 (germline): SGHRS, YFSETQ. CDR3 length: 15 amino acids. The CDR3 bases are TGCGCCAGCGTACCGGGACAGGCCTCGGGCTATGGCTACACCTTC. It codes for CASVPGQASGYGYTF.

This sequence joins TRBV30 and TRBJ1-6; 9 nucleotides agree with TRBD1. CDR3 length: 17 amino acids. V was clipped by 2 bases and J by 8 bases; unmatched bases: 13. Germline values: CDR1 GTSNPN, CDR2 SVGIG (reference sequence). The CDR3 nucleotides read TGTGCCTGGAGTTTTCGACCCTCCGGGACAGGGTATTCACCCCTCCACTTT. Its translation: CAWSFRPSGTGYSPLHF.